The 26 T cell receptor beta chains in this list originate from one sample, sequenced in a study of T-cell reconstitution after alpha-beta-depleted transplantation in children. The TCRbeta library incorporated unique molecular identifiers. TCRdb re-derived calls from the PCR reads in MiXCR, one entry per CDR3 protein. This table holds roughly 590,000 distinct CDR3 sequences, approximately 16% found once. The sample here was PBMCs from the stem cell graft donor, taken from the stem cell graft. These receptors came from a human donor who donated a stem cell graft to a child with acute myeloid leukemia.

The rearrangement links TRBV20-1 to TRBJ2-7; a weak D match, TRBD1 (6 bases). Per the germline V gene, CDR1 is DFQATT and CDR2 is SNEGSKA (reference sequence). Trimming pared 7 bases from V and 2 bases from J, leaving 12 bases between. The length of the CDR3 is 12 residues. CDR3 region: CSVGAGAYEQYF. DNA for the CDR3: TGCAGTGTGGGGGCCGGCGCCTACGAGCAGTACTTC.

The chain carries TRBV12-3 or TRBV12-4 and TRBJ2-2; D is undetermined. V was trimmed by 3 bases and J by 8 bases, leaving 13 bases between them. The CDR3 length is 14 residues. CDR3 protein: CASSFSSGLGELFF. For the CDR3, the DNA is TGTGCCAGCAGTTTTTCCTCGGGCTTAGGGGAGCTGTTTTTT.

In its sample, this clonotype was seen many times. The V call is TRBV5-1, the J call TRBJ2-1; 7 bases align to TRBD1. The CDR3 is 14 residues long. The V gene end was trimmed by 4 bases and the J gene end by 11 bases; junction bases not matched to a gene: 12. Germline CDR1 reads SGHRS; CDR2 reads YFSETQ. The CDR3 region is CASSMGQYETKQFF. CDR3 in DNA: TGCGCCAGCAGCATGGGACAGTACGAAACTAAGCAGTTCTTC.

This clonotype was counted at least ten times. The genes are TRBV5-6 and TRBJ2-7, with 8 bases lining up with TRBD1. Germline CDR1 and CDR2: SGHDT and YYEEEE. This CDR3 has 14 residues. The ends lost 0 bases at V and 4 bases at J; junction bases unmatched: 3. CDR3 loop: CASSLGTGLYEQYF. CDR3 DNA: TGTGCCAGCAGCTTGGGGACAGGGCTTTACGAGCAGTACTTC. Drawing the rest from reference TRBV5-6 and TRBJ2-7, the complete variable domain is DAGVTQSPTHLIKTRGQQVTLRCSPKSGHDTVSWYQQALGQGPQFIFQYYEEEERQRGNFPDRFSGHQFPNYSSELNVNALLLGDSALYLCASSLGTGLYEQYFGPGTRLTVT.

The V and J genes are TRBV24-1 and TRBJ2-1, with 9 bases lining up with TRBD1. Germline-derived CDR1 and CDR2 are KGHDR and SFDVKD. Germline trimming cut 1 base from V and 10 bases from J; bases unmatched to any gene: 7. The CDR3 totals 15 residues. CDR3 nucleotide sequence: TGTGCCACCAGTGATTTAACTGCGACAGGGGGGGAGCAGTTCTTC. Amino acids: CATSDLTATGGEQFF.

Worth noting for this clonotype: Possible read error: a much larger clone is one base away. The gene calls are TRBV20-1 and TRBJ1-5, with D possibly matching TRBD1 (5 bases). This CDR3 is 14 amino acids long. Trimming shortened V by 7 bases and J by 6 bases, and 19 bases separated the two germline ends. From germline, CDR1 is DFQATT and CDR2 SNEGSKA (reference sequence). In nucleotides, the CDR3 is TGCAGTGTCCGTGGGGCCGGGGTCAGTCAGCCCCAGCATTTT. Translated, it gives CSVRGAGVSQPQHF.

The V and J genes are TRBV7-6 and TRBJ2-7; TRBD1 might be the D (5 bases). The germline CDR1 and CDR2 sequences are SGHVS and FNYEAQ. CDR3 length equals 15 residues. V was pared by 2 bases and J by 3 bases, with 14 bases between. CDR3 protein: CASSLQGRVDYEQYF. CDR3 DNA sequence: TGTGCCAGCAGCTTACAGGGCAGGGTAGACTACGAGCAGTACTTC.

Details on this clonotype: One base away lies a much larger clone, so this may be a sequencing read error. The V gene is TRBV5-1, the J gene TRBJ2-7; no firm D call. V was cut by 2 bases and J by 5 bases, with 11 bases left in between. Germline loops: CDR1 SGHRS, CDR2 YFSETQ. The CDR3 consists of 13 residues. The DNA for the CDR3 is TGCGCCAGCAGCTTAACAGAGGCCCACGAGCAGTACTTC. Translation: CASSLTEAHEQYF.

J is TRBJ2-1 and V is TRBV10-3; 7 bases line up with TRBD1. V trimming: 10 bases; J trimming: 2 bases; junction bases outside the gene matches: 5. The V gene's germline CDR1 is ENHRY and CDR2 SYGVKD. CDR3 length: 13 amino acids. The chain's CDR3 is CATGTDTYNEQFF. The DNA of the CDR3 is TGTGCCACCGGGACAGATACCTACAATGAGCAGTTCTTC.

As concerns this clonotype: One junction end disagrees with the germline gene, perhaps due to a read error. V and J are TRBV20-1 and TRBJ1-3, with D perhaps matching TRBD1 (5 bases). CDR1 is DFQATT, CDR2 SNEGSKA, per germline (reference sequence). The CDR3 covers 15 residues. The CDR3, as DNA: TGCTGTGCTAGTGGCCGGGGCGGACTAGGAAACACCATATATTTT. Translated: CCASGRGGLGNTIYF.

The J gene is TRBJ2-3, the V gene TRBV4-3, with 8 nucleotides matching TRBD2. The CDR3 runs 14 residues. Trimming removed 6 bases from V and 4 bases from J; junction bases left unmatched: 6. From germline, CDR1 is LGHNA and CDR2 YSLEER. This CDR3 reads CASSNSGGADTQYF. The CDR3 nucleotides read TGCGCCAGCAGTAACTCGGGGGGGGCAGATACGCAGTATTTT.

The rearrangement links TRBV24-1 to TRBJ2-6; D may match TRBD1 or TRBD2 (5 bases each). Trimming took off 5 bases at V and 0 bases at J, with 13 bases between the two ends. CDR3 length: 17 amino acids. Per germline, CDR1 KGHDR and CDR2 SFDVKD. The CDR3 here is CATSGGNARSGANVLTF. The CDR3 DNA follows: TGTGCCACCAGTGGGGGGAACGCTCGCTCTGGGGCCAACGTCCTGACTTTC.

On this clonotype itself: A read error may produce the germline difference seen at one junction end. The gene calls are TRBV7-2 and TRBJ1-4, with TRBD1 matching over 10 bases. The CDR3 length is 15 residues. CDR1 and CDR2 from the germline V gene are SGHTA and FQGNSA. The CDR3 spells CASSLLTGGYETLFF. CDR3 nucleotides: TGTGCCAGCAGCCTACTGACAGGGGGCTATGAAACACTGTTTTTT.

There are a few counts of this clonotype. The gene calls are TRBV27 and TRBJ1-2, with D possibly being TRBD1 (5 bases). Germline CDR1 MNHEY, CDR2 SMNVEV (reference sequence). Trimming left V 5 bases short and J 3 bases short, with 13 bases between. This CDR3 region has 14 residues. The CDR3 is CASSGLGADYGYTF. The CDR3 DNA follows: TGTGCCAGCAGTGGATTAGGGGCCGACTATGGCTACACCTTC.

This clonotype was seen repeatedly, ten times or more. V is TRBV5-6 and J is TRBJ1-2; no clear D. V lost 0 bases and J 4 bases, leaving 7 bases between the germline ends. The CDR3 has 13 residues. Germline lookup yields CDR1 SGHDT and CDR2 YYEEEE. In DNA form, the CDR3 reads TGTGCCAGCAGCTTGGAGGCAGGCTATGGCTACACCTTC. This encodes CASSLEAGYGYTF.

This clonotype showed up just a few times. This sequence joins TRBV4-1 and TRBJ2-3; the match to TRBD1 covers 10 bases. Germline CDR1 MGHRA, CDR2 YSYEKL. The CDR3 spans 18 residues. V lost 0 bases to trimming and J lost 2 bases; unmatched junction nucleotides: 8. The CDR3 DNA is TGCGCCAGCAGCCAAGACCCCGGGACAGGGGCAGCCACAGATACGCAGTATTTT. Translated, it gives CASSQDPGTGAATDTQYF.

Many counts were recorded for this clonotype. The CDR3 spells CASGGRDRVRDEQYF. The CDR3 region has the DNA TGTGCCAGCGGTGGCCGGGACAGGGTAAGGGACGAGCAGTACTTC. The V gene is TRBV12-3 or TRBV12-4, the J gene TRBJ2-7; 9 bases fit TRBD1. This CDR3 comprises 15 residues. V trimming: 8 bases; J trimming: 5 bases; junction bases outside the gene matches: 13.

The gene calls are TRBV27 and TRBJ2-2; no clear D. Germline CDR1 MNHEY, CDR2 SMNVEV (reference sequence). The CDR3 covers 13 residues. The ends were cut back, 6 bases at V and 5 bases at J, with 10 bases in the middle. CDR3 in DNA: TGTGCCAGCAGCTTTACCCGGACCGGGGAGCTGTTTTTT. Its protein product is CASSFTRTGELFF.

CDR3 loop: CAISESGGRLDGYTF. In DNA, the CDR3 is TGTGCCATCAGTGAGTCGGGGGGGCGCTTAGATGGCTACACCTTC. The chain links TRBV10-3 to TRBJ1-2, with D possibly matching TRBD1 (6 bases). The CDR3 covers 15 residues. V was pared by 0 bases and J by 6 bases, with 14 bases between. CDR1 ENHRY and CDR2 SYGVKD come from the germline V gene.

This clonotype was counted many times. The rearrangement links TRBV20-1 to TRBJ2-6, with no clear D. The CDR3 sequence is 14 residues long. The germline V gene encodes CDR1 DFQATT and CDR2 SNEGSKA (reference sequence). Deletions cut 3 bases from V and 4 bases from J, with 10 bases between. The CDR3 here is CSARSRTGANVLTF. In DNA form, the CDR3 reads TGCAGTGCTAGGTCCCGTACGGGGGCCAACGTCCTGACTTTC.

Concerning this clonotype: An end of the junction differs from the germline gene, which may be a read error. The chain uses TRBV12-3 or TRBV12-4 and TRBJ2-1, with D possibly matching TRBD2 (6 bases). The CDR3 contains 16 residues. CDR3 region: CASSTPRGAAGNEQFF. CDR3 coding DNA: TGTGCTAGCAGTACTCCGCGCGGGGCCGCGGGAAATGAGCAGTTCTTC.

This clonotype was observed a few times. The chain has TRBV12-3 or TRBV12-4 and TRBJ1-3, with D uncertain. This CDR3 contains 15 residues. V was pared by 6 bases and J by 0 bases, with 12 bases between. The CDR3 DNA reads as TGTGCCAGCAGCCCCAGCGACTCCTCTGGAAACACCATATATTTT. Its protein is CASSPSDSSGNTIYF.

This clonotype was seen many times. The CDR3 sequence is CASSSDEKLFF. DNA of the CDR3: TGCGCCAGCAGCTCGGATGAAAAACTGTTTTTT. V gene TRBV5-1 combines with J gene TRBJ1-4; D is unresolved. Per germline, CDR1 SGHRS and CDR2 YFSETQ. The V gene lost 3 bases and the J gene lost 6 bases, with 3 bases spanning the gap. The CDR3 extends over 11 amino acids.

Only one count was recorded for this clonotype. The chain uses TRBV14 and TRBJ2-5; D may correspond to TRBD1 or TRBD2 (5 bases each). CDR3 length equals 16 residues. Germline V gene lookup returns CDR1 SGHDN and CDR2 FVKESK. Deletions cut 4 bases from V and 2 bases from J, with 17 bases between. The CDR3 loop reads CASSRELRDGQETQYF. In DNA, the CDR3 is TGTGCCAGCAGCCGCGAGCTAAGGGACGGACAAGAGACCCAGTACTTC.

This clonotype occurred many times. CDR3 coding DNA: TGTGCCAGCAGCCGTACAGGGGGCCGGGAAAAACTGTTTTTT. Amino acids: CASSRTGGREKLFF. The rearrangement uses TRBV13 and TRBJ1-4, with 9 positions matching TRBD1. The germline V gene encodes CDR1 PRHDT and CDR2 FYEKMQ (reference sequence). With V trimmed by 5 bases and J by 8 bases, 6 bases remained unmatched. The CDR3 runs to 14 residues.

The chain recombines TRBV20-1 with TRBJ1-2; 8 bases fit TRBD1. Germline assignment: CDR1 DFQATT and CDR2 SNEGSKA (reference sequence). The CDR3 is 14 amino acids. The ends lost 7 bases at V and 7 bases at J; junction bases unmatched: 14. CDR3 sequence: CSGVLGQGISGYTF. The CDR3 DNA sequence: TGCAGTGGGGTGCTCGGACAGGGTATTTCTGGCTACACCTTC.